Listed below are T cell receptor beta chains from one sample, sequenced in a study of cytomegalovirus exposure and HLA in healthy donors. Profiling relied on immunoSEQ multiplex PCR, and the TCRdb table lists in-frame clones only, not all of them. The sample lists fewer than 60,000 clones; 70% to 85% were seen once. Sequencing was performed on PBMCs. All receptors come from a man aged 45-60 years in good health and CMV-seronegative. CDR3s include the opening cysteine and the closing phenylalanine or tryptophan. Each record gives: J gene, D gene, clone size, V gene, CDR3 DNA, CDR3 protein. The D gene is left open where the match is weak. Some rows have no size entry. The others give once, few or many, or a class for an expanded clone.

J gene: TRBJ1-1
D gene: TRBD1
clone size: few
V gene: TRBV6-6
CDR3 DNA: TGTGCCAGCAGTAGGACAGGGGAAACTGAAGCTTTCTTT
CDR3 protein: CASSRTGETEAFF

J gene: TRBJ1-5
D gene: -
clone size: -
V gene: TRBV28
CDR3 DNA: TGTGCCAGCAGTCCGAGAAAAGGACTGAATCAGCCCCAGCATTTT
CDR3 protein: CASSPRKGLNQPQHF

J gene: TRBJ1-1
D gene: -
clone size: -
V gene: TRBV6-1
CDR3 DNA: TGTGCCAGCGATGAGGACAGTGGAGCTTTCTTT
CDR3 protein: CASDEDSGAFF

J gene: TRBJ1-1
D gene: TRBD1
clone size: -
V gene: TRBV29-1
CDR3 DNA: TGCAGCGACCTGGACAGGGGCCGCAAGAACACTGAAGCTTTCTTT
CDR3 protein: CSDLDRGRKNTEAFF

J gene: TRBJ2-1
D gene: -
clone size: -
V gene: TRBV23-1
CDR3 DNA: TGCGCCAGCAGTCAATCGAGTGGTGGGGGGGCAGACAATGAGCAGTTCTTC
CDR3 protein: CASSQSSGGGADNEQFF

J gene: TRBJ2-1
D gene: -
clone size: -
V gene: TRBV5-1
CDR3 DNA: TGCGCCAGCAGCTTGGTTTTGTCGCAGGGCCCTTCCAATGAGCAGTTCTTC
CDR3 protein: CASSLVLSQGPSNEQFF

J gene: TRBJ1-6
D gene: TRBD1
clone size: once
V gene: TRBV7-9
CDR3 DNA: TGTGCCAGCACACAGGGGGGGGCCCTATCACCCCTCCACTTT
CDR3 protein: CASTQGGALSPLHF

J gene: TRBJ1-6
D gene: -
clone size: -
V gene: TRBV10-3
CDR3 DNA: TGTGCCATCAGAGCGGACAGCTCCTATAATTCACCCCTCCACTTT
CDR3 protein: CAIRADSSYNSPLHF

J gene: TRBJ2-7
D gene: -
clone size: -
V gene: TRBV5-6
CDR3 DNA: TGTGCCAGCAGCTTGATGTACGGACAGTGGGGTTCGACCTACGAGCAGTACTTC
CDR3 protein: CASSLMYGQWGSTYEQYF

J gene: TRBJ1-1
D gene: -
clone size: once
V gene: TRBV7-9
CDR3 DNA: TGTGCCAGCAGCCTCCAGGAAGGGGGTGAAGCTTTCTTT
CDR3 protein: CASSLQEGGEAFF

J gene: TRBJ2-7
D gene: TRBD2
clone size: -
V gene: TRBV27
CDR3 DNA: TGTGCCAGCGAGCGGGGGGGCGAGCAGTACTTC
CDR3 protein: CASERGGEQYF

J gene: TRBJ1-2
D gene: -
clone size: -
V gene: TRBV5-6
CDR3 DNA: TGTGCCAGCAACCAGGGCTATGGCTACACCTTC
CDR3 protein: CASNQGYGYTF

J gene: TRBJ1-1
D gene: -
clone size: -
V gene: TRBV30
CDR3 DNA: TGTGCCTGGAGTAAACAGGGAAGGTGGATGGCTTTCTTT
CDR3 protein: CAWSKQGRWMAFF

J gene: TRBJ1-1
D gene: -
clone size: -
V gene: TRBV19
CDR3 DNA: TGTGCCAGTAGTATAGATCTAAGGAACAGAGGGAGGAACACTGAAGCTTTCTTT
CDR3 protein: CASSIDLRNRGRNTEAFF

J gene: TRBJ2-7
D gene: TRBD1
clone size: -
V gene: TRBV4-3
CDR3 DNA: TGCGCCAGCAGCCAAGGGCTGGGCAGGGGGCCATACGAGCAGTACTTC
CDR3 protein: CASSQGLGRGPYEQYF

J gene: TRBJ1-1
D gene: TRBD1
clone size: -
V gene: TRBV7-2
CDR3 DNA: TGTGCCATCCAAAGGGGACAGGGGTGGTCACACACTGAAGCTTTCTTT
CDR3 protein: CAIQRGQGWSHTEAFF

J gene: TRBJ2-1
D gene: TRBD1
clone size: -
V gene: TRBV5-4
CDR3 DNA: TGTGCCATACAGGAGGGACAGGGGATGTACAATGAGCAGTTCTTC
CDR3 protein: CAIQEGQGMYNEQFF

J gene: TRBJ2-7
D gene: -
clone size: -
V gene: TRBV4-1
CDR3 DNA: TGCGCCAGCAGCCCCCGGCTGGGGGCCGAGCAGTACTTC
CDR3 protein: CASSPRLGAEQYF

J gene: TRBJ2-6
D gene: -
clone size: once
V gene: TRBV9
CDR3 DNA: TGTGCCAGCAGCGTCACAGCAGGCGCTGGGGCCAACGTCCTGACTTTC
CDR3 protein: CASSVTAGAGANVLTF

J gene: TRBJ2-2
D gene: TRBD2
clone size: -
V gene: TRBV4-2
CDR3 DNA: TGTGCCAGCAGCCAAGATATTGGTCCCCAGCGGGGGGGTCACGGGGAGCTGTTTTTT
CDR3 protein: CASSQDIGPQRGGHGELFF

J gene: TRBJ2-1
D gene: TRBD1
clone size: -
V gene: TRBV9
CDR3 DNA: TGTGCCAGCAGCATTCGGACAGGGGGCAAAGTCTTC
CDR3 protein: CASSIRTGGKVF

J gene: TRBJ2-2
D gene: -
clone size: -
V gene: TRBV7-8
CDR3 DNA: TGTGCCAGCAGCTTTATAGGTCAGGGAAAAGAACGCACCGGGGAGCTGTTTTTT
CDR3 protein: CASSFIGQGKERTGELFF

J gene: TRBJ2-4
D gene: TRBD2
clone size: -
V gene: TRBV27
CDR3 DNA: TGTGCCACAGGTGGGAGGGACATTCAGTACTTC
CDR3 protein: CATGGRDIQYF

J gene: TRBJ1-6
D gene: TRBD1
clone size: -
V gene: TRBV7-3
CDR3 DNA: TGTGCCAGCAGCTTAACCTCTCCAGGGGGCAGCGGAGGTTCACCCCTCCACTTT
CDR3 protein: CASSLTSPGGSGGSPLHF

J gene: TRBJ2-3
D gene: TRBD1
clone size: -
V gene: TRBV29-1
CDR3 DNA: TGCAGCGCCAACACGTGGACAGGGGAGGGAGATACGCAGTATTTT
CDR3 protein: CSANTWTGEGDTQYF

J gene: TRBJ1-1
D gene: TRBD1
clone size: -
V gene: TRBV4-2
CDR3 DNA: TGTGCCAGCAGCCAAGGGACAGGGGTGGACACTGAAGCTTTCTTT
CDR3 protein: CASSQGTGVDTEAFF

J gene: TRBJ2-1
D gene: -
clone size: once
V gene: TRBV27
CDR3 DNA: TGTGCCAGCAGTTTATCCTACCGGGGGACCAGCTCCTACAATGAGCAGTTCTTC
CDR3 protein: CASSLSYRGTSSYNEQFF

J gene: TRBJ1-6
D gene: -
clone size: -
V gene: TRBV4-3
CDR3 DNA: TGCGCCAGCAGCCAAGATCCAGGGCCGAATTCACCCCTCCACTTT
CDR3 protein: CASSQDPGPNSPLHF

J gene: TRBJ2-7
D gene: TRBD2
clone size: few
V gene: TRBV2
CDR3 DNA: TGTGCCAGCAGTCTCCTCATACTAGCGGGGGGACGGGAGTACTTC
CDR3 protein: CASSLLILAGGREYF

J gene: TRBJ1-2
D gene: -
clone size: -
V gene: TRBV6-5
CDR3 DNA: TGTGCCAGCAGTTACTCGAGTCAGGGGTATGGCTACACCTTC
CDR3 protein: CASSYSSQGYGYTF

J gene: TRBJ2-1
D gene: TRBD2
clone size: -
V gene: TRBV5-6
CDR3 DNA: TGTGCCAGCAGCTTGAGGCTAGCGGGGAGAGCCAATGAGCAGTTCTTC
CDR3 protein: CASSLRLAGRANEQFF

J gene: TRBJ2-6
D gene: -
clone size: -
V gene: TRBV7-9
CDR3 DNA: TGTGCCAGCAGCTTATTTTTAGCAAGCTCTGGGGCCAACGTCCTGACTTTC
CDR3 protein: CASSLFLASSGANVLTF

J gene: TRBJ2-3
D gene: TRBD2
clone size: -
V gene: TRBV4-3
CDR3 DNA: TGCGCCAGCAGCCAAGATCGCGGACTAGCACGCACAGATACGCAGTATTTT
CDR3 protein: CASSQDRGLARTDTQYF

J gene: TRBJ2-7
D gene: -
clone size: -
V gene: TRBV27
CDR3 DNA: TGTGCCAGCAGGCCTGGGCACGAATTACGAGGGTCGGGGCAGTACTTC
CDR3 protein: CASRPGHELRGSGQYF

J gene: TRBJ2-7
D gene: -
clone size: -
V gene: TRBV10-1
CDR3 DNA: TGCGCCAGCAGCACCAACGACAGCCCCTACGAGCAGTACTTC
CDR3 protein: CASSTNDSPYEQYF

J gene: TRBJ2-3
D gene: TRBD2
clone size: -
V gene: TRBV5-4
CDR3 DNA: TGTGCCAGCAGCTTTGGGCGGGGGGGCACAGATACGCAGTATTTT
CDR3 protein: CASSFGRGGTDTQYF

J gene: TRBJ1-5
D gene: TRBD1
clone size: once
V gene: TRBV2
CDR3 DNA: TGTGCCAGCAGAGAGGGGACAGGGGGGCAGCCCCAGCATTTT
CDR3 protein: CASREGTGGQPQHF

J gene: TRBJ2-3
D gene: -
clone size: -
V gene: TRBV27
CDR3 DNA: TGTGCCAGCAGTTTATCCCGTAGCACAGATACGCAGTATTTT
CDR3 protein: CASSLSRSTDTQYF

J gene: TRBJ2-3
D gene: -
clone size: -
V gene: TRBV6-5
CDR3 DNA: TGTGCCAGCAGTTACTCGAAGTTTGCGGGCACAGATACGCAGTATTTT
CDR3 protein: CASSYSKFAGTDTQYF

J gene: TRBJ2-7
D gene: -
clone size: few
V gene: TRBV6-5
CDR3 DNA: TGTGCCAGCAGCCAGGGAGGCCCTATTAACGAGCAGTACTTC
CDR3 protein: CASSQGGPINEQYF

J gene: TRBJ2-7
D gene: TRBD1
clone size: -
V gene: TRBV4-1
CDR3 DNA: TGCGCCAGCACCCTGGGTCCGACAGGGGCCTACGAGCAGTACTTC
CDR3 protein: CASTLGPTGAYEQYF

J gene: TRBJ2-2
D gene: TRBD1
clone size: -
V gene: TRBV2
CDR3 DNA: TGTGCCACCCCACAGGGGGGGAACACCGGGGAGCTGTTTTTT
CDR3 protein: CATPQGGNTGELFF

J gene: TRBJ2-7
D gene: -
clone size: -
V gene: TRBV7-2
CDR3 DNA: TGTGCCAGCAGCTTCCCGGGACATCGCTACGAGCAGTACTTC
CDR3 protein: CASSFPGHRYEQYF

J gene: TRBJ2-1
D gene: TRBD1
clone size: -
V gene: TRBV18
CDR3 DNA: TGTGCCAGCTCACCTATCGGCAGGGGGCTCGATGAGCAGTTCTTC
CDR3 protein: CASSPIGRGLDEQFF

J gene: TRBJ2-2
D gene: TRBD2
clone size: -
V gene: TRBV30
CDR3 DNA: TGTGCCTGGAGTGTAAGATCGGGACTAGCGGGGGGGATCACCGGGGAGCTGTTTTTT
CDR3 protein: CAWSVRSGLAGGITGELFF

J gene: TRBJ2-7
D gene: -
clone size: once
V gene: TRBV21-1
CDR3 DNA: TGTGCCAGCAGCCCGTATAACTACAGGGTCTGCGAGCAGTACTTC
CDR3 protein: CASSPYNYRVCEQYF

J gene: TRBJ2-5
D gene: TRBD2
clone size: -
V gene: TRBV5-1
CDR3 DNA: TGCGCCAGCAGCTTGTCGACTAGCAGACGACACCAGACCCAGTACTTC
CDR3 protein: CASSLSTSRRHQTQYF

J gene: TRBJ2-5
D gene: TRBD2
clone size: -
V gene: TRBV25-1
CDR3 DNA: TGTGCCAGCAGGCGGGGTAGCGGGGGGGCTGCAGAGACCCAGTACTTC
CDR3 protein: CASRRGSGGAAETQYF

J gene: TRBJ1-3
D gene: -
clone size: few
V gene: TRBV5-5
CDR3 DNA: TGTGCCAGCAGCTCAGGGTCCGCTAACTCTGGAAACACCATATATTTT
CDR3 protein: CASSSGSANSGNTIYF